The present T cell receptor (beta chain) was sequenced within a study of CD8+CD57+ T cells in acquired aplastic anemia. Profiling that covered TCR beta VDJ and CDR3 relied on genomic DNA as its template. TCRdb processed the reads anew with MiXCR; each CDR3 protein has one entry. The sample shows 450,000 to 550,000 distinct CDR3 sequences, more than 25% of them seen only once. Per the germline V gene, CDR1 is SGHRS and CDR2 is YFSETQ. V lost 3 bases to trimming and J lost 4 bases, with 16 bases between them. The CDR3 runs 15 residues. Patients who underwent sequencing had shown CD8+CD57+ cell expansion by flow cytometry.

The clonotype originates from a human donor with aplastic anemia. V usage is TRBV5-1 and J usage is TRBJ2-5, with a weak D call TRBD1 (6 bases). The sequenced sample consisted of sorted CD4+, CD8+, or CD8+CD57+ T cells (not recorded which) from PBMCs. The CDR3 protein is CASSSETVRGETQYF. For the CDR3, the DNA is TGCGCCAGCAGCTCGGAGACAGTCAGGGGAGAGACCCAGTACTTC.